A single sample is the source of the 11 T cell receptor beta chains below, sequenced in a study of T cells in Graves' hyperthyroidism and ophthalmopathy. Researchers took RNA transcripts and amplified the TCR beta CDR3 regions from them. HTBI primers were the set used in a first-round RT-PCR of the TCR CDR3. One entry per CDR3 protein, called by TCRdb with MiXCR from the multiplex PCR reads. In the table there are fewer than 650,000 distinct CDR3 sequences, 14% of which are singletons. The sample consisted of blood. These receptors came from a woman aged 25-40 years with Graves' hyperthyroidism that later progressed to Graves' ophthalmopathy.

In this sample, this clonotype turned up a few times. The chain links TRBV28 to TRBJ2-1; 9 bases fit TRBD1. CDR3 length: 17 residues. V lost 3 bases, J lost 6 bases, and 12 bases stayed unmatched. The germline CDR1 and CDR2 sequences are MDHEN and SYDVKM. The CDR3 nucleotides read TGTGCCAGCAGTTTCCGCCCCGACAGGGGGACCGTCAATGAGCAGTTCTTC. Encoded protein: CASSFRPDRGTVNEQFF. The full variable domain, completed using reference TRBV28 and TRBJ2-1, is DVKVTQSSRYLVKRTGEKVFLECVQDMDHENMFWYRQDPGLGLRLIYFSYDVKMKEKGDIPEGYSVSREKKERFSLILESASTNQTSMYLCASSFRPDRGTVNEQFFGPGTRLTVL.

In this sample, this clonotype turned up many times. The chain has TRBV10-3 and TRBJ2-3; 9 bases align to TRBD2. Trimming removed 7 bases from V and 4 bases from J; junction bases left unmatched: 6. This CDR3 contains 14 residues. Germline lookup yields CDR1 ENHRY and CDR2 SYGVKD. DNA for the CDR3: TGTGCCATCATGCGGGAGGGCAGGGCAGATACGCAGTATTTT. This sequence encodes CAIMREGRADTQYF.

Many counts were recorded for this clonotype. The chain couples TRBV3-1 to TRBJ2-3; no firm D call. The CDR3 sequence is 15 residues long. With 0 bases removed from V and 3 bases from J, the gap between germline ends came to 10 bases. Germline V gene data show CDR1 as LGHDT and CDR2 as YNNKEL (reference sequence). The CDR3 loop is CASSQDWRSTDTQYF. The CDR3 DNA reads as TGTGCCAGCAGCCAAGACTGGCGATCAACAGATACGCAGTATTTT.

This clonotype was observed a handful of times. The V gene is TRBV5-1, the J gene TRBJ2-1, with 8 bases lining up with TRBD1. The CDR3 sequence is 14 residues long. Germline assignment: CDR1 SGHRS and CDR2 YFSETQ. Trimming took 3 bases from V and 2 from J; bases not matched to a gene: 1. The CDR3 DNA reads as TGCGCCAGCAGCTGGGACAGGACCTACAATGAGCAGTTCTTC. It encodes CASSWDRTYNEQFF.

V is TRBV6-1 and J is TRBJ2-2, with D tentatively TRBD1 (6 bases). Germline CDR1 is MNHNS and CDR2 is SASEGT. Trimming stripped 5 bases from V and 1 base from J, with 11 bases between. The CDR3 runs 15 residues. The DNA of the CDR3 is TGTGCCAGCAGTAAACAGGGTATGAACACCGGGGAGCTGTTTTTT. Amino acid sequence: CASSKQGMNTGELFF.

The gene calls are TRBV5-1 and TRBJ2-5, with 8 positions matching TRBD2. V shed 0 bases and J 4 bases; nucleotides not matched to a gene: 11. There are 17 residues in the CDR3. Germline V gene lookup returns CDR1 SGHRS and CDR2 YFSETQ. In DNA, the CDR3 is TGCGCCAGCAGCTTGGCTTCCCTAACGGGAGGGCCAGAGACCCAGTACTTC. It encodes CASSLASLTGGPETQYF.

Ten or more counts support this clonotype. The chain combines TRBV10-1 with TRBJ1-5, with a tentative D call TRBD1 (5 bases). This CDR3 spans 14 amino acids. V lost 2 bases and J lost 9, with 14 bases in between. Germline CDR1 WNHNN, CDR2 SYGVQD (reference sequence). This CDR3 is CASSEGHQRGPQHF. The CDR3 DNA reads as TGCGCCAGCAGTGAGGGACATCAAAGGGGGCCCCAGCATTTT.

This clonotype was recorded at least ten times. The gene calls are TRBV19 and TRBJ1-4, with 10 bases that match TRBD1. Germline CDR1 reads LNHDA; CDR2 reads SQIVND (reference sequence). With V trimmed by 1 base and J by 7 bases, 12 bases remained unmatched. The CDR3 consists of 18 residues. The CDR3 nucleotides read TGTGCCAGTAGTATAGGACCCACCGGACAGGGGGAAGGTGAAAAACTGTTTTTT. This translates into CASSIGPTGQGEGEKLFF.

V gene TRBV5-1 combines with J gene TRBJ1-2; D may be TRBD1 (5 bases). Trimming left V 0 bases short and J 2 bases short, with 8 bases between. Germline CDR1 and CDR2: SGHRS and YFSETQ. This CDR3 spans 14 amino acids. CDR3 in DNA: TGCGCCAGCAGCTTGGAGGGGCAGAACTATGGCTACACCTTC. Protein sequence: CASSLEGQNYGYTF.

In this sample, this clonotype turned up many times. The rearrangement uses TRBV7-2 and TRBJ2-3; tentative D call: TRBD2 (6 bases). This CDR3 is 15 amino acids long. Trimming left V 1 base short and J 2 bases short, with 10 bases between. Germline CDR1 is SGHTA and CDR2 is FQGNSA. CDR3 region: CASSLDSGNTDTQYF. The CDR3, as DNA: TGTGCCAGCAGCTTAGATAGCGGTAACACAGATACGCAGTATTTT.

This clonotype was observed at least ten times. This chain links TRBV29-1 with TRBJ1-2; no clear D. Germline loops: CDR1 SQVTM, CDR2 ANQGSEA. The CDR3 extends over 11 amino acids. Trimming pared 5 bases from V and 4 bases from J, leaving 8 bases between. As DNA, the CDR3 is TGCAGCGTTCAAAGAGTCTATGGCTACACCTTC. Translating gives CSVQRVYGYTF.